This T cell receptor beta chain stems from a study of blood T cell repertoires in COVID-19. Study information: Material from acute and convalescent COVID-19 was sourced from the United States, Italy and Spain.

Study members were between about 18 and 95 years old and lived in 20 to 30 US regions. Cohort allocation depended upon clinical history that participants reported. Per germline, CDR1 MGHRA and CDR2 YSYEKL. The CDR3 has 13 amino acids. The V and J ends lost 0 bases and 7 bases respectively, with 9 bases between them. In the source study's methods: Reference gene primer amplification yielded estimated nucleated cell counts. Here immunoSEQ multiplex PCR was the method, and the copy in TCRdb shows in-frame clones only, minus some. The DNA gave D and trimming, while V, J and clone size come from that table. The table has just over 300,000 clones, about 91% seen once.

The chain has TRBV4-1 and TRBJ1-1; D is unresolved. This TCR derives from a woman aged 40 to 55 who had recovered from COVID-19. The source material was PBMCs or T cells enriched from blood (not recorded which). The CDR3 spells CASSQERYGEAFF. CDR3 nucleotide sequence: TGCGCCAGCAGCCAAGAACGGTATGGTGAAGCTTTCTTT.